Reported below is one TCR beta chain. The CDR3 sequence is 19 residues long. The germline V gene encodes CDR1 SGHAT and CDR2 FQNNGV. The junction had 14 bases not matched to a gene; V was cut back by 5 bases and J by 0 bases. Clones were read by immunoSEQ multiplex PCR, and TCRdb kept only the in-frame ones, dropping some. The repertoire has some 57,000 clones, 84% of them found once; the top ten carry roughly 1.2%. The data stem from a study of OX40 agonist ivuxolimab in advanced cancers. On the study more broadly: Administration of intravenous ivuxolimab to patients occurred every 2 weeks at 0.01 to 10 mg/kg.

This chain joins TRBV11-2 and TRBJ2-3; TRBD2 matches 10 bases. Sequences were derived from CD4+ or CD8+ T cells sorted from blood, sampled in a trial of the OX40 agonist ivuxolimab. This receptor was identified in an adult with an advanced solid tumor such as melanoma, head and neck, liver or kidney cancer. The CDR3 region has the DNA TGTGCCAGCAGCCCCGGGGGGCTAGCGGGAGAGCTTAGCACAGATACGCAGTATTTT. It translates to CASSPGGLAGELSTDTQYF. Together with reference TRBV11-2 and TRBJ2-3, the CDR3 gives the full variable domain: EAGVAQSPRYKIIEKRQSVAFWCNPISGHATLYWYQQILGQGPKLLIQFQNNGVVDDSQLPKDRFSAERLKGVDSTLKIQPAKLEDSAVYLCASSPGGLAGELSTDTQYFGPGTRLTVL.